Each of the 2 T cell receptor beta chains below was sequenced from the same sample in a study of cytomegalovirus exposure and HLA in healthy donors. A multiplex PCR was run with 60 Vbeta primers and 13 Jbeta primers. Only in-frame clones appear in the TCRdb table, and some are missing; sequencing was by immunoSEQ multiplex PCR. The sample lists approximately 100,000 clones; around 83% were seen once. Input material: PBMCs. The receptor source for this set is a woman aged 18-29 years in good health and CMV-seronegative.

The chain uses TRBV4-1 and TRBJ2-5; 16 bases are a match to TRBD2. CDR1 is MGHRA and CDR2 is YSYEKL in the germline V gene. V shed 1 base, J shed 6 bases, and the junction held 14 bases outside the gene matches. CDR3 length: 20 residues. CDR3 sequence: CASSQGRLGGLAGGQKTQYF. The CDR3 DNA reads as TGCGCCAGCAGCCAAGGCCGGCTTGGGGGACTAGCGGGGGGGCAAAAGACCCAGTACTTC.

V and J are TRBV6-5 and TRBJ2-3, with D unresolved. The CDR3 is made up of 14 amino acids. Germline lookup yields CDR1 MNHEY and CDR2 SVGAGI. Trimming left V 6 bases short and J 0 bases short, with 10 bases between. The CDR3 spells CASSLSYSTDTQYF. The DNA of the CDR3 is TGTGCCAGCAGCCTATCGTACAGCACAGATACGCAGTATTTT.